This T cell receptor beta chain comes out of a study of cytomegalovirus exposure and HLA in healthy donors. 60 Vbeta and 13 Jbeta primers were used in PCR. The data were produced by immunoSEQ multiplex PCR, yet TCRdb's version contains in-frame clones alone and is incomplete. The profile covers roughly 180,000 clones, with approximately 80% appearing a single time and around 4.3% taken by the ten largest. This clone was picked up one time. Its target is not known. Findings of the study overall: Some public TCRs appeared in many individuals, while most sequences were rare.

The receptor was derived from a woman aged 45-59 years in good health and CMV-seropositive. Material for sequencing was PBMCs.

CDR3 amino acids: CASSQALSGGSPYEQYF. CDR3 DNA sequence: TGTGCCAGCAGCCAAGCGTTGTCAGGGGGCAGTCCCTACGAGCAGTACTTC. The chain is built from TRBV4-2 and TRBJ2-7; 8 nucleotides match TRBD1. The length of the CDR3 is 17 residues. Looked up from germline, CDR1 is LGHNA and CDR2 is YNFKEQ. The V segment lost 1 base and the J segment 2 bases; nucleotides outside the gene matches: 10.